The clone carrying this T cell receptor beta chain occurred once. What it recognizes is unknown. Profiling relied on immunoSEQ multiplex PCR, and the TCRdb table lists in-frame clones only, not all of them. Found here are 2 million to 2.5 million clones, about 95% of them singletons; the top ten hold 0.85% to 1.3%. The data are from a study of shared clonotypes between healthy human individuals. The study, taken as a whole, reports: Generally, naive subsets (rather than memory subsets) showed larger estimated richness.

Naive CD8 cells lacked CD45RO, underwent positive selection for CCR7 and left out terminally differentiated effector memory CD45RA+ cells. Nashville, Tennessee was home to all donors, who were Caucasian adults. There are 12 residues in the CDR3. Germline V CDR1 and CDR2: MNHNS, SASEGT. Trimming pared 7 bases from V and 4 bases from J, leaving 11 bases between. The source is a young man in good health. The chain joins TRBV6-1 to TRBJ2-7; D not certain. Sequencing was carried out using naive CD8+ T cells sorted from blood. CDR3 residues: CASTDSHYEQYF. The CDR3 region has the DNA TGTGCCAGCACCGACTCCCATTACGAGCAGTACTTC.